Sequencing of this TCR beta chain was carried out in a study of blood T cells in healthy people across ages. The wider study: With template switching, about one barcoded beta molecule was captured per two T cells.

Findings and caveats of the study: Per million T cells, the diversity of TCR beta decreased roughly linearly as age advanced. In long-lived donors, naive CD4+ cell counts and diversity exceeded those of aged donors.

Primers used in a second PCR of roughly 7 to 12 cycles were a sample-barcoded 5' primer and a J-beta primer mix. TCRdb processed the 5' RACE reads anew with MiXCR; each CDR3 protein has one entry. The table includes more than 1.4 million distinct CDR3 sequences, roughly 40% detected once. The ends were cut back, 0 bases at V and 2 bases at J, with 22 bases in the middle. From germline, CDR1 is MNHNS and CDR2 SASEGT. The CDR3 has 19 amino acids. Notes on this clonotype: Its target is not known.

The specimen sequenced was blood. This clonotype originated in a woman younger than 30 in good health. The rearrangement joins TRBV6-1 to TRBJ2-5; possibly TRBD1 for D (5 bases). As DNA, the CDR3 is TGTGCCAGCAGTGAAGCGCAGGCAGGGAACCTATTGACGCAAGAGACCCAGTACTTC. Protein sequence: CASSEAQAGNLLTQETQYF.